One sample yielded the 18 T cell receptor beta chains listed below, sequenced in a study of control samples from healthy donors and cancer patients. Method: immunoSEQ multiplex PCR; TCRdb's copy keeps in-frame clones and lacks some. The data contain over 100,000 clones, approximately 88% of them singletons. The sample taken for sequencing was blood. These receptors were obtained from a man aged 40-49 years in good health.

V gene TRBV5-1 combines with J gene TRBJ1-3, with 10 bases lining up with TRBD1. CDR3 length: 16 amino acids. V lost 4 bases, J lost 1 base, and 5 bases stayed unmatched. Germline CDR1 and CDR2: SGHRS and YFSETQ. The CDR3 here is CASSNRDRGSGNTIYF. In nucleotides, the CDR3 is TGCGCCAGCAGCAACCGGGACAGGGGATCTGGAAACACCATATATTTT.

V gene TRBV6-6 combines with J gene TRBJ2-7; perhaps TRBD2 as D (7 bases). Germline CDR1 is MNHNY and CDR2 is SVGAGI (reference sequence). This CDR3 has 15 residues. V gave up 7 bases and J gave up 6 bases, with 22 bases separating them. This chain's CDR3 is CASNPRGGSQSEQYF. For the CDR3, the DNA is TGTGCCAGCAACCCTAGGGGGGGGAGTCAGTCCGAGCAGTACTTC.

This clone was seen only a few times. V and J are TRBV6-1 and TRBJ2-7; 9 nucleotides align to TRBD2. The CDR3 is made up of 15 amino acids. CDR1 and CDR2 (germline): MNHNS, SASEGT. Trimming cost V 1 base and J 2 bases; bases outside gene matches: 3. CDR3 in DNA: TGTGCCAGCAGTGAAGGAGCGGGGGGCCCCTACGAGCAGTACTTC. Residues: CASSEGAGGPYEQYF.

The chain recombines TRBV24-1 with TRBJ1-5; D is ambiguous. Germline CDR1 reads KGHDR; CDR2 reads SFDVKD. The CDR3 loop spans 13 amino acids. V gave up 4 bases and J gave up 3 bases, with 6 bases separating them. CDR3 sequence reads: CATSDQNNQPQHF. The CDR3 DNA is TGTGCCACCAGTGACCAGAACAATCAGCCCCAGCATTTT.

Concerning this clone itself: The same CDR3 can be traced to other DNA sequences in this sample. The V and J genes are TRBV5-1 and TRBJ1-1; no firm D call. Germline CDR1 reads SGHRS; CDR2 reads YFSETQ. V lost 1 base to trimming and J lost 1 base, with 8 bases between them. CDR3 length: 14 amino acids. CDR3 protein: CASSLSGQNTEAFF. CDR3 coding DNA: TGCGCCAGCAGCTTGAGTGGCCAGAACACTGAAGCTTTCTTT.

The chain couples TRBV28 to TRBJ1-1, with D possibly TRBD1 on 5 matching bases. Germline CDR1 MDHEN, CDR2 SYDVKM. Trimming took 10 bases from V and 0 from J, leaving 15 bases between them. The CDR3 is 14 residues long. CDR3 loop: CATGPGGMNTEAFF. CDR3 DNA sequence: TGTGCCACGGGGCCCGGTGGCATGAACACTGAAGCTTTCTTT.

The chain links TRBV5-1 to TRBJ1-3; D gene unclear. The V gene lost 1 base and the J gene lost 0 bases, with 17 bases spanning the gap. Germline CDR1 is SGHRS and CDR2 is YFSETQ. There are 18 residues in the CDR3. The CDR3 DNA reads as TGCGCCAGCAGCTTGTTCAGTGGGTCGCAGCTCTCTGGAAACACCATATATTTT. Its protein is CASSLFSGSQLSGNTIYF.

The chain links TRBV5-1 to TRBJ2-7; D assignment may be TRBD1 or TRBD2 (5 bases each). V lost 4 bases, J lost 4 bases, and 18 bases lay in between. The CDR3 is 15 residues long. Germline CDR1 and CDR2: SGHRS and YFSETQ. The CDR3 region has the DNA TGCGCCAGCAGCCTGGGGCTGGGGGTACGGTACGAGCAGTACTTC. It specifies CASSLGLGVRYEQYF.

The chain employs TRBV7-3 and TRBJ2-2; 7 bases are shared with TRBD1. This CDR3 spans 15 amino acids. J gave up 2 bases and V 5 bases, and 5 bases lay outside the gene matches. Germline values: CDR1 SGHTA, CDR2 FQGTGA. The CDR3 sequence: CASSAGTANTGELFF. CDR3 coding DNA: TGTGCCAGCAGCGCCGGGACAGCTAACACCGGGGAGCTGTTTTTT.

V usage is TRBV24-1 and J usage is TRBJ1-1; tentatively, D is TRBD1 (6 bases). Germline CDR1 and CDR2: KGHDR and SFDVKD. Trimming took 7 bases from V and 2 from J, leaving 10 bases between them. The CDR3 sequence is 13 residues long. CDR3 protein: CATSRGLNTEAFF. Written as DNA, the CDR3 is TGTGCCACCAGCCGGGGGCTTAACACTGAAGCTTTCTTT.

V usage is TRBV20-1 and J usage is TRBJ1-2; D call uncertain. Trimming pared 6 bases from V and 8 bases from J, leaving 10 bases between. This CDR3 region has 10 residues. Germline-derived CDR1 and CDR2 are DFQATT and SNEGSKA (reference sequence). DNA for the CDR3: TGCAGTGCCAACGAACACGGCTACACCTTC. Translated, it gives CSANEHGYTF.

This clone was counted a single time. The CDR3 region is CASSDRGGGETQYF. In nucleotides, the CDR3 is TGTGCCAGCAGTGACAGAGGGGGCGGGGAGACCCAGTACTTC. V usage is TRBV2 and J usage is TRBJ2-5; 7 bases agree with TRBD1. V dropped 3 bases and J dropped 5; count of bases not matched to a gene: 6. This CDR3 comprises 14 residues. The germline V gene encodes CDR1 SNHLY and CDR2 FYNNEI.

This CDR3 is CASSVKVTGNTIYF. In nucleotides, the CDR3 is TGTGCCAGCAGCGTCAAGGTGACGGGAAACACCATATATTTT. The chain has TRBV9 and TRBJ1-3; D is uncertain. Germline CDR1 SGDLS, CDR2 YYNGEE. V shed 2 bases and J shed 4 bases, with 10 bases lying between them. The CDR3 consists of 14 residues.

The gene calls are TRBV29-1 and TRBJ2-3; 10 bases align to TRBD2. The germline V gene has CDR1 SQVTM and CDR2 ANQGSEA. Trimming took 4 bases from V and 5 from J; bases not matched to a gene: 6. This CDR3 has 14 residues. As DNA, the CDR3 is TGCAGCGTTGCATTAGCGGGGGGAGGAGATACGCAGTATTTT. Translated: CSVALAGGGDTQYF.

The CDR3 loop reads CASSYHRDQTYEQYF. CDR3 DNA sequence: TGTGCCAGCAGTTACCACCGGGACCAAACCTACGAGCAGTACTTC. The chain recombines TRBV6-5 with TRBJ2-7; the D call may be TRBD1 or TRBD2 (5 bases each). In germline, CDR1 is MNHEY, CDR2 SVGAGI. V shed 2 bases and J shed 2 bases, with 13 bases lying between them. The CDR3 has 15 residues.

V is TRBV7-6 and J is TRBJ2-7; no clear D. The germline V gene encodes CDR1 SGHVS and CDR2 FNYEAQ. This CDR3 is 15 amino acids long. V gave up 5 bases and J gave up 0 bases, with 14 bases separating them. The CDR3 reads CASSLLPGSSYEQYF. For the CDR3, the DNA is TGTGCCAGCAGCCTCCTCCCAGGTAGCTCCTACGAGCAGTACTTC.

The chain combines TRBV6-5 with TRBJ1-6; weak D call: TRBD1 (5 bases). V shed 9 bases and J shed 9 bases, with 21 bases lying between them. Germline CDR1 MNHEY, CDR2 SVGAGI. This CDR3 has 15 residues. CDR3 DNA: TGTGCCAGTGGGGACGGACCGGTCGGACGTTCACCCCTCCACTTT. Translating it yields CASGDGPVGRSPLHF.

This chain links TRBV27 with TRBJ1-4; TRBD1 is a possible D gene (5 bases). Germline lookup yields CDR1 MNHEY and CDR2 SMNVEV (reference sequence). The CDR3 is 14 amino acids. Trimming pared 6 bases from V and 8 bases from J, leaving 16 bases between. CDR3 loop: CASSLGGMGEKLFF. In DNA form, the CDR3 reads TGTGCCAGCAGCTTGGGGGGGATGGGAGAAAAACTGTTTTTT. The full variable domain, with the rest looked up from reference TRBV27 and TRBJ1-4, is EAQVTQNPRYLITVTGKKLTVTCSQNMNHEYMSWYRQDPGLGLRQIYYSMNVEVTDKGDVPEGYKVSRKEKRNFPLILESPSPNQTSLYFCASSLGGMGEKLFFGSGTQLSVL.